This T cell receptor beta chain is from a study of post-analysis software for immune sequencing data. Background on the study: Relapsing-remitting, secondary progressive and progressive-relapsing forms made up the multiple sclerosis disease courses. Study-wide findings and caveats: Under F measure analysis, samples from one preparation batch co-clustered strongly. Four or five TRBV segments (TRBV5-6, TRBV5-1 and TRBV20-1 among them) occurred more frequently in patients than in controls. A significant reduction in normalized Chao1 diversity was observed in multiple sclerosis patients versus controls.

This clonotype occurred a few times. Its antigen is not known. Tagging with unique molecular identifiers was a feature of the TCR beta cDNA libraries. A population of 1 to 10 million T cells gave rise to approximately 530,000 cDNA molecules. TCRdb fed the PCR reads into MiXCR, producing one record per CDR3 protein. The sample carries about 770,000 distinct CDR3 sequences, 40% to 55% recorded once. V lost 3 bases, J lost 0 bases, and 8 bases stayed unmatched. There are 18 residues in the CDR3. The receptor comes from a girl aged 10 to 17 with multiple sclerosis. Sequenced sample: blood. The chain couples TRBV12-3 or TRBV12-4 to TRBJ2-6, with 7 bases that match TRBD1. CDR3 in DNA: TGTGCCAGCAGTTTGAGGGGGCTAACTTCCTCTGGGGCCAACGTCCTGACTTTC. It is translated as CASSLRGLTSSGANVLTF.